In this sample, the clone carrying this TCR beta chain turned up many times. Its antigen is unidentified. Thyroid surgery took place with no prior treatment in any patient. This specimen belongs to a study of metastatic and nonmetastatic thyroid tumors. The CDR3 is 15 residues long. Germline-derived CDR1 and CDR2 are DFQATT and SNEGSKA (reference sequence). The V gene lost 0 bases and the J gene lost 2 bases, with 13 bases spanning the gap. TCRdb used MiXCR to call clones anew from the PCR reads. The sample yields some 10,000 clones, about 12% seen once. Overall study findings and caveats: Significantly greater TCR beta diversity was reportedly found in malignant thyroid tumors than in benign nodules (in blood and tumor).

The chain couples TRBV20-1 to TRBJ1-1; a weak D match, TRBD1 (6 bases). The specimen sequenced was blood. The receptor comes from a female donor with papillary thyroid cancer or a benign thyroid nodule (not recorded which). Some clones in this sample may be carry-over from other donors' samples. The CDR3 bases are TGCAGTGCTAGAGATCCAGGGGCCCTAAACACTGAAGCTTTCTTT. Translated, it gives CSARDPGALNTEAFF.